Presented here are 15 T cell receptor beta chains from one specimen sequenced in a study of T-cell reconstitution after alpha-beta-depleted transplantation in children. Unique molecular identifiers were used in preparing the TCRbeta library. One entry per CDR3 protein, called by TCRdb with MiXCR from the PCR reads. Of over 200,000 distinct CDR3 sequences listed, approximately 9.5% are singletons. Sample: PBMCs from the stem cell graft donor, taken from the stem cell graft. These TCRs come from a human donor who donated a stem cell graft to a child with acute lymphoblastic leukemia.

This clonotype was counted a few times. This chain links TRBV5-1 with TRBJ2-2; D gene ambiguous. The germline V gene has CDR1 SGHRS and CDR2 YFSETQ. The CDR3 runs 15 residues. Trimming removed 1 base from V and 3 bases from J, with 10 bases in between. The CDR3 loop reads CASSLYRQYTGELFF. In DNA form, the CDR3 reads TGCGCCAGCAGCTTGTATCGTCAGTACACCGGGGAGCTGTTTTTT.

This clonotype was recorded a few times. This rearrangement joins TRBV9 to TRBJ2-3; 8 bases align to TRBD1. The CDR3 is 15 amino acids. J gave up 1 base and V 3 bases, and 4 bases lay outside the gene matches. Germline loops: CDR1 SGDLS, CDR2 YYNGEE. As DNA, the CDR3 is TGTGCCAGCAGCGGAGGACAGGGAGGCACAGATACGCAGTATTTT. Its protein is CASSGGQGGTDTQYF.

This clonotype was seen repeatedly, ten times or more. The chain links TRBV6-2 or TRBV6-3 to TRBJ1-5, with TRBD1 identical over 7 bases. The germline CDR1 and CDR2 sequences are MNHEY and SVGEGT. The CDR3 has 14 amino acids. J gave up 1 base and V 5 bases, and 2 bases lay outside the gene matches. The CDR3 sequence: CASSGQASNQPQHF. The CDR3 nucleotides read TGTGCCAGCAGTGGACAGGCCAGCAATCAGCCCCAGCATTTT.

The J gene is TRBJ1-2, the V gene TRBV30; 7 bases agree with TRBD1. Germline CDR1 and CDR2: GTSNPN and SVGIG (reference sequence). The V and J ends lost 5 bases and 6 bases, in that order; junction bases with no gene match: 12. This CDR3 spans 14 amino acids. The CDR3 nucleotides read TGTGCCTGGCATAGAACAGGGGATCTAGATGGCTACACCTTC. It specifies CAWHRTGDLDGYTF.

A few counts support this clonotype. This rearrangement joins TRBV4-3 to TRBJ1-2; 7 nucleotides agree with TRBD1. This CDR3 comprises 15 residues. V was pared by 2 bases and J by 6 bases, with 9 bases of the junction left unmatched. Germline V gives CDR1 LGHNA, CDR2 YSLEER. The CDR3 reads CASSQSTGTANGYTF. The CDR3 DNA reads TGCGCCAGCAGCCAATCAACCGGGACAGCAAATGGCTACACCTTC.

This clonotype was observed a few times. This rearrangement joins TRBV12-3 or TRBV12-4 to TRBJ1-5; D uncertain. V lost 6 bases and J lost 9, with 15 bases in between. The CDR3 runs to 13 residues. CDR3 sequence: CASRAARGGPQHF. The CDR3 DNA is TGTGCCAGCAGGGCCGCCCGGGGTGGGCCCCAGCATTTT.

In this sample, this clonotype turned up many times. The V gene is TRBV7-2, the J gene TRBJ1-3; D remains unclear. Germline V gene lookup returns CDR1 SGHTA and CDR2 FQGNSA. The V end was cut by 5 bases, the J end by 0 bases, with 14 bases between. CDR3 length: 16 residues. As DNA, the CDR3 is TGTGCCAGCAGCCCCCGGGCGGCATACTCTGGAAACACCATATATTTT. As protein: CASSPRAAYSGNTIYF.

This clonotype was found many times. The gene calls are TRBV12-3 or TRBV12-4 and TRBJ1-2; D ambiguous. The CDR3 is 12 amino acids. V was pared by 2 bases and J by 5 bases, with 6 bases between. CDR3 protein: CASSLFEYGYTF. CDR3 DNA sequence: TGTGCCAGCAGTTTATTTGAATATGGCTACACCTTC.

This clonotype has a count of ten or more. The CDR3 reads CASSRTSGGNEQYF. CDR3 in DNA: TGTGCCAGCAGTCGGACTAGCGGGGGGAACGAGCAGTACTTC. The rearrangement links TRBV2 to TRBJ2-7; 14 bases are shared with TRBD2. The junction had 2 bases not matched to a gene; V was cut back by 5 bases and J by 5 bases. This CDR3 contains 14 residues. Germline values: CDR1 SNHLY, CDR2 FYNNEI.

This clonotype was counted ten times or more. The chain combines TRBV29-1 with TRBJ1-2, with D possibly TRBD1 on 5 matching bases. CDR3 size: 13 residues. Trimming stripped 2 bases from V and 4 bases from J, with 11 bases between. The germline gives CDR1 SQVTM, CDR2 ANQGSEA. CDR3 coding DNA: TGCAGCGTTGAAACCAATGGGGGCTATGGCTACACCTTC. As protein: CSVETNGGYGYTF.

The chain uses TRBV6-1 and TRBJ2-6; a possible D gene is TRBD1 (5 bases). There are 15 residues in the CDR3. Trimming removed 5 bases from V and 2 bases from J, with 10 bases in between. Germline lookup yields CDR1 MNHNS and CDR2 SASEGT. The CDR3 DNA is TGTGCCAGCAGTCAAGACAGTCCTGGGGCCAACGTCCTGACTTTC. The encoded protein is CASSQDSPGANVLTF.

This clonotype has ten or more counts. This chain links TRBV5-1 with TRBJ2-3, with D perhaps assigned TRBD1 or TRBD2 (5 bases each). V was pared by 0 bases and J by 0 bases, with 11 bases between. This CDR3 comprises 16 residues. Germline lookup yields CDR1 SGHRS and CDR2 YFSETQ. CDR3 sequence (DNA): TGCGCCAGCAGCTTGGTCCCCGGGGCCAGCACAGATACGCAGTATTTT. Amino acid sequence: CASSLVPGASTDTQYF.

The chain couples TRBV5-6 to TRBJ1-2; TRBD1 aligns across 10 bases. Germline-derived CDR1 and CDR2 are SGHDT and YYEEEE. V trimming: 2 bases; J trimming: 9 bases; junction bases outside the gene matches: 4. CDR3 length: 13 residues. The CDR3 DNA reads as TGTGCCAGCAGCTTTGACAGGGGGCGTAGCTACACCTTC. It specifies CASSFDRGRSYTF.

The V call is TRBV10-3, the J call TRBJ1-1; the D gene is possibly TRBD1 (6 bases). This CDR3 contains 13 residues. CDR1 is ENHRY and CDR2 is SYGVKD in the germline V gene. V lost 6 bases, J lost 2 bases, and 10 bases lay in between. For the CDR3, the DNA is TGTGCCATCAGACAGGGAGCAAACACTGAAGCTTTCTTT. As protein: CAIRQGANTEAFF.

This clonotype was recorded a few times. The chain uses TRBV6-2 or TRBV6-3 and TRBJ2-1, with D possibly TRBD2 on 6 matching bases. The ends were cut back, 6 bases at V and 1 base at J, with 19 bases in the middle. From germline, CDR1 is MNHEY and CDR2 SVGEGT. The CDR3 loop spans 17 amino acids. The CDR3 coding sequence is TGTGCCAGCAGCCCCCCTACTGGCCTAGCGTCCTACAATGAGCAGTTCTTC. The encoded protein is CASSPPTGLASYNEQFF.